This paragraph reports one T cell receptor beta chain. From germline, CDR1 is SGHKS and CDR2 YYEKEE (reference sequence). The CDR3 has 14 residues. The V end was cut by 3 bases, the J end by 0 bases, with 6 bases between. This sample was included in a study of blood T cell repertoires in COVID-19. The method was immunoSEQ multiplex PCR; TCRdb's version includes in-frame clones alone and lacks a portion of them. The top ten hold roughly 7% of the sample, which has fewer than 350,000 clones, more than 80% seen once. The sequencing input was peripheral blood. The rearrangement joins TRBV5-5 to TRBJ1-4; tentatively, D is TRBD1 (5 bases). This receptor was identified in a woman in her 30s with COVID-19, enrolled during active disease. CDR3 coding DNA: TGTGCCAGCAGCTCGACAGCAACTAATGAAAAACTGTTTTTT. Protein: CASSSTATNEKLFF.